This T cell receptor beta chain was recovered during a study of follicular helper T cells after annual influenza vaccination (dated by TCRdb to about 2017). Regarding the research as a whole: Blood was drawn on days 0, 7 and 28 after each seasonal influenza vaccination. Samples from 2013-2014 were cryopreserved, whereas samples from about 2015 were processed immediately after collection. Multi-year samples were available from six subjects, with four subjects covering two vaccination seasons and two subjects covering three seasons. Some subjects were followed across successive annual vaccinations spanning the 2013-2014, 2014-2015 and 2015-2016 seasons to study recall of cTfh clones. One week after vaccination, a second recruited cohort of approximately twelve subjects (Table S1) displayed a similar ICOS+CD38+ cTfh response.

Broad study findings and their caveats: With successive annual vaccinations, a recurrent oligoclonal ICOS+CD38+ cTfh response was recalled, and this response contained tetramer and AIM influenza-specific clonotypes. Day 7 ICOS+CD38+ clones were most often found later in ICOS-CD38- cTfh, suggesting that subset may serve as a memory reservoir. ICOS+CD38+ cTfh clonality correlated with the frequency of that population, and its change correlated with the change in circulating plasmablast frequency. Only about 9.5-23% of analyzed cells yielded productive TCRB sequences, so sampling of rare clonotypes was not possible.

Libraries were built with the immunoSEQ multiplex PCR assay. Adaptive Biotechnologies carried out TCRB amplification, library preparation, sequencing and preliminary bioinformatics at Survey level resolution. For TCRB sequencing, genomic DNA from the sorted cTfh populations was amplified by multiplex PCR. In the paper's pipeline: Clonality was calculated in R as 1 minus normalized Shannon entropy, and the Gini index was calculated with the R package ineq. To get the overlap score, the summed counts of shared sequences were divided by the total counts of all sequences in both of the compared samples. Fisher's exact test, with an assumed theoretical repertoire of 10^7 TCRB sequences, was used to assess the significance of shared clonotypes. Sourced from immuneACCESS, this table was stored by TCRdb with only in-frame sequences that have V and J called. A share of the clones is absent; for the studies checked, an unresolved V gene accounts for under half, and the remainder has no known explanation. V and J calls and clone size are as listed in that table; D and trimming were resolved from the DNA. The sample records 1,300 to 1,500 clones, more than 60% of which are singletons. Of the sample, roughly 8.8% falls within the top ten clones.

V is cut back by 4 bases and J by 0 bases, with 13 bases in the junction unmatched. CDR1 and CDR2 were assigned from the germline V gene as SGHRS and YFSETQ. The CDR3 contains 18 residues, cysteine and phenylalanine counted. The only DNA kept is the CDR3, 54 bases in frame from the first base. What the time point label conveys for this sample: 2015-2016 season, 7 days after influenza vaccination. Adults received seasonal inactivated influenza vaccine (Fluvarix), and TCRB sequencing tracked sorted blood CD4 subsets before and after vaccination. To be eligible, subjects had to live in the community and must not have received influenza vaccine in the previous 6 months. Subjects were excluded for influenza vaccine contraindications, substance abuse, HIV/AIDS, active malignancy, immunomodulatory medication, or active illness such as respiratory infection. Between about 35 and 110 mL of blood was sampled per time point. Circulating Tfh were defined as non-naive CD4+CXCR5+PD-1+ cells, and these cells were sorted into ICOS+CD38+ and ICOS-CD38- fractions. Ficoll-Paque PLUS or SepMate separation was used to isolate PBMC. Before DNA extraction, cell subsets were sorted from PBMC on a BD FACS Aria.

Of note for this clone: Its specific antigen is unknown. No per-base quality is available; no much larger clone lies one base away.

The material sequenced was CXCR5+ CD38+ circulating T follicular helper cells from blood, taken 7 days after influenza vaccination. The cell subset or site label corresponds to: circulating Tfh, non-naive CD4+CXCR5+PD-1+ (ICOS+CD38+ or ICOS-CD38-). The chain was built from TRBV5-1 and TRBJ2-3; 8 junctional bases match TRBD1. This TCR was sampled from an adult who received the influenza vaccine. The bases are TGCGCCAGCAGCCCGGGGACAGGAGGTAGGGGGAGCACAGATACGCAGTATTTT. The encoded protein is CASSPGTGGRGSTDTQYF.